The entry below describes one T cell receptor beta chain. The CDR3 is made up of 15 amino acids. CDR1 is SGHRS, CDR2 YFSETQ, per germline. The V and J ends lost 0 bases and 2 bases respectively, with 11 bases between them. Assay used: immunoSEQ multiplex PCR; TCRdb lists only in-frame clones, some missing. This table holds over 250,000 clones, around nine tenths found once. This entry belongs to a study of blood T cell repertoires in COVID-19. The rearrangement joins TRBV5-1 to TRBJ1-1; no clear D. Sequencing was carried out using PBMCs or T cells enriched from blood (not recorded which). This receptor was identified in a woman between 18 and 30 years old who had recovered from COVID-19. The CDR3 DNA reads TGCGCCAGCAGCTTGGTTCGGGGAGGTAACACTGAAGCTTTCTTT. Its translation: CASSLVRGGNTEAFF.